This TCR beta chain was retrieved from a study of metastatic and nonmetastatic thyroid tumors. The wider study: Malignant and benign thyroid patients had repertoires compared in peripheral blood and tumor or nodule tissue.

Germline lookup yields CDR1 SSHAT and CDR2 FNYEAQ (reference sequence). The CDR3 covers 16 residues. Ten or more counts support this clone. The antigen remains undetermined. The junction shows a germline mismatch at one end, possibly a read error. In the original analysis: The study took CDR3 differences across clinicopathological groups and made a distant-metastasis classifier for papillary thyroid cancer from them. TCRdb re-analyzed the PCR reads using MiXCR. The authors' filters were not applied to this entry. The sample carries 20,000 or so clones, approximately 24% recorded once. Study-level points and caveats: TCR beta diversity was reportedly significantly higher in malignant thyroid tumors than benign nodules, in blood and tumor.

Ahead of thyroid surgery, no patient had received treatment of any kind. V usage is TRBV7-7 and J usage is TRBJ2-7; TRBD2 aligns across 12 bases. The material sequenced was adjacent normal tissue. The origin of this receptor is a female donor with papillary thyroid cancer or a benign thyroid nodule (not recorded which). Some clones in this sample may be carry-over from other donors' samples. DNA for the CDR3: TGTGCTAGCAGCCCTCGGACTAGCGGGAATCTCTACGAGCAGTACTTC. Translation: CASSPRTSGNLYEQYF. Complete variable domain (other parts from reference TRBV7-7 and TRBJ2-7): GAGVSQSPRYKVTKRGQDVTLRCDPISSHATLYWYQQALGQGPEFLTYFNYEAQPDKSGLPSDRFSAERPEGSISTLTIQRTEQRDSAMYRCASSPRTSGNLYEQYFGPGTRLTVT.